The clone carrying this T cell receptor (beta chain) has at least ten counts. These data originate in a study of T cells in Graves' hyperthyroidism and ophthalmopathy. Trimming took 7 bases from V and 0 from J, leaving 9 bases between them. The CDR3 totals 13 residues. Amplified regions were TCR beta CDR3 sequences from RNA transcripts. Using the HTBI primer set, a first-round RT-PCR was run on the TCR CDR3. TCRdb fed the multiplex PCR reads into MiXCR, producing one record per CDR3 protein. This sample yields approximately 640,000 distinct CDR3 sequences, of which 15% to 20% are seen a single time; roughly 15% belongs to the top ten.

The chain links TRBV12-3 or TRBV12-4 to TRBJ1-1; D is undetermined. This receptor was obtained from a man aged 50-60 years with Graves' hyperthyroidism. Material: blood. The CDR3 loop reads CASMPQLNTEAFF. The CDR3 bases are TGTGCCAGCATGCCGCAGCTGAACACTGAAGCTTTCTTT.